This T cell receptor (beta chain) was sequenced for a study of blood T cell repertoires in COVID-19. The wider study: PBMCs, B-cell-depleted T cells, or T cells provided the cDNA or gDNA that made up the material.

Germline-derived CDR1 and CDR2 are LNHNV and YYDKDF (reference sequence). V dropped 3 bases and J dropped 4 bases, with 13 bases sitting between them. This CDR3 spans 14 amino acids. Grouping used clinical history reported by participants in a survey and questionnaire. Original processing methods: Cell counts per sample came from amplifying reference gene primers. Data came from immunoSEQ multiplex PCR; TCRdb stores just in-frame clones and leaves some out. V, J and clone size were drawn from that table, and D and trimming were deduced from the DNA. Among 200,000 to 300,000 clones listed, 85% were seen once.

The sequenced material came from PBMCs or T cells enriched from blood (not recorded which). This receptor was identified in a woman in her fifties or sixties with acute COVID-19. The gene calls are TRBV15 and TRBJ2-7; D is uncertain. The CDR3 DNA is TGTGCCACCAGCAGGGGTTATGAGACTTACGAGCAGTACTTC. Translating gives CATSRGYETYEQYF.